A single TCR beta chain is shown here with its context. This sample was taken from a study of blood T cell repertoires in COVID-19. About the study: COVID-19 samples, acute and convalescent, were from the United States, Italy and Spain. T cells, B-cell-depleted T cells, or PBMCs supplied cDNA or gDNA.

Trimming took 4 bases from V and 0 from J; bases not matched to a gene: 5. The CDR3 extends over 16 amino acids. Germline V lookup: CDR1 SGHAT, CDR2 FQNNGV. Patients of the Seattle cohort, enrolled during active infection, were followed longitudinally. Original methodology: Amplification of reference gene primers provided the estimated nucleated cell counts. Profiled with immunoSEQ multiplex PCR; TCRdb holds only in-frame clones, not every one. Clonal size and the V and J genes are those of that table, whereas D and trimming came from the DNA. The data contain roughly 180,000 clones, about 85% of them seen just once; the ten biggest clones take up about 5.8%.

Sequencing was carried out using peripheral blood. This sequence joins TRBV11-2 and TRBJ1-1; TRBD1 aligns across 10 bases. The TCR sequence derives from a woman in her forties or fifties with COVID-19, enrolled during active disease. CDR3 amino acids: CASSSGTGVLNTEAFF. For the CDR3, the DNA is TGTGCCAGCAGCTCCGGGACAGGGGTCCTGAACACTGAAGCTTTCTTT.